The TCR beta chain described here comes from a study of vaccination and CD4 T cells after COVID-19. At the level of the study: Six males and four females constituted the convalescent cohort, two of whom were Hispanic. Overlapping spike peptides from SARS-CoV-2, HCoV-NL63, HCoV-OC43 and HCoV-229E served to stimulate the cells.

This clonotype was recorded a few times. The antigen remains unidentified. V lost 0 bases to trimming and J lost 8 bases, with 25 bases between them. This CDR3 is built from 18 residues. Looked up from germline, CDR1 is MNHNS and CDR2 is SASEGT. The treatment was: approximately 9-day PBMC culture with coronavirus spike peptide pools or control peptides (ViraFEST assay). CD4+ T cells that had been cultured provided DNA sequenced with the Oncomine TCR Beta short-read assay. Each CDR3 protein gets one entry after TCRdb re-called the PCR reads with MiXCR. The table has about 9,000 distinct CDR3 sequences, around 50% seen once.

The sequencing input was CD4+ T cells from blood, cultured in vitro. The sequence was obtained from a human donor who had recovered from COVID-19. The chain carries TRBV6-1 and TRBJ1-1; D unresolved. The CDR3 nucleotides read TGTGCCAGCAGTGAAGCTTTAAATTATCGGTCGAGGGCGTCGGAAGCTTTCTTT. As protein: CASSEALNYRSRASEAFF.